The 9 T cell receptor beta chains below all came from one sample that was sequenced in a study of cytomegalovirus exposure and HLA in healthy donors. Use of 60 Vbeta and 13 Jbeta primers characterized the PCR. The protocol was immunoSEQ multiplex PCR, while the TCRdb copy is restricted to in-frame clones and leaves out a portion. The sample has roughly 110,000 clones, roughly three quarters seen once. Specimen: PBMCs. These receptors were obtained from a man younger than 35 in good health and CMV-seronegative.

The chain has TRBV7-2 and TRBJ1-2, with no clear D. Germline CDR1 reads SGHTA; CDR2 reads FQGNSA. Trimming stripped 5 bases from V and 4 bases from J, with 11 bases between. The CDR3 has 13 amino acids. The CDR3 loop is CASSVRVFYGYTF. The CDR3, as DNA: TGTGCCAGCAGCGTCCGGGTTTTCTATGGCTACACCTTC.

This sequence joins TRBV25-1 and TRBJ1-2; 7 nucleotides agree with TRBD1. The ends lost 6 bases at V and 4 bases at J; junction bases unmatched: 8. The CDR3 is 14 amino acids. Per germline, CDR1 MGHDK and CDR2 SYGVNS. The CDR3 is CASRGRGEVYGYTF. CDR3 DNA sequence: TGTGCCAGCAGGGGCAGGGGGGAAGTCTATGGCTACACCTTC.

J is TRBJ2-2 and V is TRBV25-1; TRBD1 is a possible D gene (6 bases). The CDR3 runs 16 residues. The V end was cut by 7 bases, the J end by 0 bases, with 15 bases between. Germline CDR1 is MGHDK and CDR2 is SYGVNS. The CDR3: CASTHRDRANTGELFF. In DNA form, the CDR3 reads TGTGCCAGCACTCACAGGGACCGCGCGAACACCGGGGAGCTGTTTTTT.

The chain uses TRBV6-5 and TRBJ2-3, with D uncertain. Trimming pared 4 bases from V and 1 base from J, leaving 9 bases between. Germline values: CDR1 MNHEY, CDR2 SVGAGI. CDR3 length: 14 amino acids. The CDR3 nucleotides read TGTGCCAGCAGTTCAGGTTCGGGCACAGATACGCAGTATTTT. Its protein is CASSSGSGTDTQYF.

This clone was detected only once. The rearrangement joins TRBV27 to TRBJ2-7; 9 bases are a match to TRBD1. V lost 5 bases to trimming and J lost 4 bases; unmatched junction nucleotides: 12. This CDR3 contains 16 residues. Germline V gene sequence: CDR1 MNHEY, CDR2 SMNVEV (reference sequence). CDR3: CASSRTGTGSGYEQYF. CDR3 DNA: TGTGCCAGCAGTAGAACGGGGACAGGGTCAGGATACGAGCAGTACTTC.

In this sample, this clone turned up a few times. At one of its ends the junction is not consistent with the germline gene, which may arise from a read error. The chain has TRBV5-4 and TRBJ1-2; D is undetermined. CDR3 length: 15 residues. CDR1 SGHNT and CDR2 YYREEE come from the germline V gene (reference sequence). This CDR3 is CASSAAAMTNYGYPF. The CDR3 nucleotides are TGTGCCAGCAGCGCGGCCGCTATGACTAACTATGGCTACCCCTTC.

V is TRBV6-1 and J is TRBJ2-7; 7 bases are shared with TRBD1. This CDR3 is built from 14 residues. Germline CDR1 is MNHNS and CDR2 is SASEGT. J gave up 2 bases and V 8 bases, and 9 bases lay outside the gene matches. CDR3 nucleotide sequence: TGTGCCAGCTATACCGGGACAGTTCCCTACGAGCAGTACTTC. The encoded protein is CASYTGTVPYEQYF.

The CDR3 region is CASRSGGGYTF. In nucleotides, the CDR3 is TGTGCCAGCAGGTCAGGGGGTGGCTACACCTTC. The rearrangement links TRBV5-6 to TRBJ1-2, with 7 bases identical to TRBD1. Germline V gene lookup returns CDR1 SGHDT and CDR2 YYEEEE. V gave up 5 bases and J gave up 7 bases; unmatched junction bases: 2. The CDR3 is 11 amino acids.

The V call is TRBV25-1, the J call TRBJ2-1, with TRBD1 identical over 7 bases. Germline V CDR1 and CDR2: MGHDK, SYGVNS. The CDR3 length is 16 residues. V lost 4 bases and J lost 4; bases outside the gene matches: 10. This chain's CDR3 is CASSATPGTAYNEQFF. The CDR3 DNA sequence: TGTGCCAGCAGTGCTACTCCCGGGACAGCTTACAATGAGCAGTTCTTC.